The sequence of this T cell receptor (beta chain) was determined in a study of T cell changes during pregnancy in multiple sclerosis. CDR1 and CDR2 from the germline V gene are SGHTA and FQGNSA. The CDR3 sequence is 15 residues long. Trimming pared 6 bases from V and 5 bases from J, leaving 16 bases between. Produced via immunoSEQ multiplex PCR; TCRdb's table is partial and in-frame only. The profile shows around 60,000 clones, 93% of them singletons. This clone was found once. The clonotype comes from a female donor with multiple sclerosis, enrolled in a pregnancy study. The sample here was peripheral blood, taken after pregnancy. The chain is built from TRBV7-2 and TRBJ2-2; D is possibly TRBD1 (6 bases). CDR3 DNA: TGTGCCAGCAGGCACAACAGGGTTTTGACCGGGGAGCTGTTTTTT. It codes for CASRHNRVLTGELFF. The full variable domain, completed using reference TRBV7-2 and TRBJ2-2, is GAGVSQSPSNKVTEKGKDVELRCDPISGHTALYWYRQSLGQGLEFLIYFQGNSAPDKSGLPSDRFSAERTGGSVSTLTIQRTQQEDSAVYLCASRHNRVLTGELFFGEGSRLTVL.